A selection of T cell receptor beta chains follows, all from one sample in a study of cytomegalovirus exposure and HLA in healthy donors. Profiling relied on immunoSEQ multiplex PCR, and the TCRdb table lists in-frame clones only, not all of them. The sample yields more than 60,000 clones, 95% to 96% seen once. The sequencing sample was made of PBMCs. The source is a woman under 30 in good health and CMV-seropositive. Each CDR3 is given with its conserved first and last residue. D genes are given only for firm matches. Part of the rows lack a size; the others show once, few, many or a class for expanded clones.

>.|TRBJ1-2|.|TRBV9
TGTGCCAGCAGCGTGGGGGGGCTGGATGGCTACACCTTC
CASSVGGLDGYTF
>TRBD2|TRBJ2-1|.|TRBV28
TGTGCCAGCAGTTTAGGGCTAGCGGAGTACAATGAGCAGTTCTTC
CASSLGLAEYNEQFF
>.|TRBJ1-1|.|TRBV28
TGTGCCAGCAGGCGCAGGGGCACTGAAGCTTTCTTT
CASRRRGTEAFF
>TRBD1|TRBJ2-5|once|TRBV4-2
TGTGCCAGCAGCAAAGAACAGGGGGCGGGGGAGACCCAGTACTTC
CASSKEQGAGETQYF
>TRBD1|TRBJ2-3|.|TRBV7-2
TGTGCCAGCACCTCGGGACAGCCAGATACGCAGTATTTT
CASTSGQPDTQYF
>.|TRBJ1-1|.|TRBV6-4
TGTGCCAGCAGTGACGGGGACACACCGAAAGCTTTCTTT
CASSDGDTPKAFF
>TRBD1|TRBJ1-1|.|TRBV6-6
TGTGCCAGCAGGGACAGGGGTGATGCTTTCTTT
CASRDRGDAFF
>TRBD1|TRBJ1-1|.|TRBV27
TGTGCCAGCGCTGGAGGGGGCCAGTGGACTGAAGCTTTCTTT
CASAGGGQWTEAFF
>.|TRBJ2-4|.|TRBV2
TGTGCCAGCAGTCAGACAGCGAGGAACATTCAGTACTTC
CASSQTARNIQYF
>TRBD2|TRBJ2-5|.|TRBV13
TGTGCCAGCAGCCGCCTAGGGAGCGGGAGTTCGAAGACCCAGTACTTC
CASSRLGSGSSKTQYF